This T cell receptor (beta chain) appears in the sequencing data of a study of shared clonotypes between healthy human individuals. Naive CD8 isolation took CD45RO-negative cells positively selected for CCR7 and excluded terminally differentiated effector memory CD45RA+ cells. Data came from immunoSEQ multiplex PCR; TCRdb stores just in-frame clones and leaves some out. This sample yields hundreds of thousands of clones, of which roughly 98% are seen a single time; approximately 0.3% belongs to the top ten. Germline V gene data show CDR1 as SGDLS and CDR2 as YYNGEE. The CDR3 runs 14 residues. Trimming shortened V by 0 bases and J by 4 bases, and 10 bases separated the two germline ends.

This TCR derives from a man aged 30-40 years in good health. The material sequenced was naive CD8+ T cells sorted from blood. The chain employs TRBV9 and TRBJ2-5, with D perhaps assigned TRBD1 or TRBD2 (5 bases each). CDR3 sequence reads: CASSVGQGRETQYF. CDR3 in DNA: TGTGCCAGCAGCGTAGGGCAGGGACGAGAGACCCAGTACTTC. Full variable domain (missing parts from reference TRBV9 and TRBJ2-5): DSGVTQTPKHLITATGQRVTLRCSPRSGDLSVYWYQQSLDQGLQFLIQYYNGEERAKGNILERFSAQQFPDLHSELNLSSLELGDSALYFCASSVGQGRETQYFGPGTRLLVL.